Included here is one T cell receptor beta chain sequence, with context. Its antigen is undetermined. Clones were read by immunoSEQ multiplex PCR, and TCRdb kept only the in-frame ones, dropping some. The top ten hold around a tenth of the sample, which has some 27,000 clones, 55% to 65% seen once. This entry belongs to a study of vaccination effects on CD4 cells after COVID-19. Study information: Either the mRNA-1273 or the BNT162b2 vaccine was given to participants as two doses.

Germline V lookup: CDR1 LGHDT, CDR2 YNNKEL (reference sequence). V dropped 5 bases and J dropped 1; count of bases not matched to a gene: 1. This CDR3 has 15 residues. Investigators separated out CD4+ T cells once approximately 10 days of culture had passed. Vaccinated recipients, who were negative for nucleocapsid antibodies, had no history of SARS-CoV-2 infection. Study outcomes and limitations: Cross-reactivity with common cold coronaviruses was shown by only 1 of 255 vaccine-induced clones in healthy vaccinees. There was marked clonal contraction among infection- and vaccine-induced clones late after vaccination.

The origin of this receptor is a human donor who received a COVID-19 vaccine. The rearrangement links TRBV3-1 (or the pseudogene TRBV3-2) to TRBJ2-1, with 11 nucleotides matching TRBD2. The sequenced sample was CD4+ T cells from PBMCs cultured without peptide, obtained before COVID-19 vaccination. The CDR3 reads CASSRTSGSYNEQFF. CDR3 nucleotides: TGTGCCAGCAGCAGGACTAGCGGGTCCTACAATGAGCAGTTCTTC.